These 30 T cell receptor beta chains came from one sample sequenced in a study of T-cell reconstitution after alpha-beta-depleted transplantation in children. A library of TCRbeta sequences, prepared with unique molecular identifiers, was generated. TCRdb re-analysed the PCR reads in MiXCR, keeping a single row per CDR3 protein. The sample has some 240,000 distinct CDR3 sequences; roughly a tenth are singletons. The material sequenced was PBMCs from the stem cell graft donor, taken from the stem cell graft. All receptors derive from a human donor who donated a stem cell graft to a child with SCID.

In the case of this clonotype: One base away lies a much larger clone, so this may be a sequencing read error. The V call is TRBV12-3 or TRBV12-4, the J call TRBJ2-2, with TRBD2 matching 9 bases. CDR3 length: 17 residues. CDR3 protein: CACSHLSGGLNTGELFF. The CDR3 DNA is TGTGCCTGCAGCCATCTTAGCGGGGGCTTGAACACCGGGGAGCTGTTTTTT.

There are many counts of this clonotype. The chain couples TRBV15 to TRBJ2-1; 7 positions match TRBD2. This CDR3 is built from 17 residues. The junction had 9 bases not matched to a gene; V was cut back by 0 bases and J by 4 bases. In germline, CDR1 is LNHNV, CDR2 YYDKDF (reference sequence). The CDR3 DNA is TGTGCCACCAGCAGAGATCGGGGGAGGGGCAGTTACAATGAGCAGTTCTTC. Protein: CATSRDRGRGSYNEQFF.

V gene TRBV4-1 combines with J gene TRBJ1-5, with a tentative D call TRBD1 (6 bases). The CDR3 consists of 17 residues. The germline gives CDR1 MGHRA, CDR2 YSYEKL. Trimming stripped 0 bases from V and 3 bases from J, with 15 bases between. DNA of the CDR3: TGCGCCAGCAGCCAAGAGTCTGGGACAATCTCCAATCAGCCCCAGCATTTT. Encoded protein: CASSQESGTISNQPQHF.

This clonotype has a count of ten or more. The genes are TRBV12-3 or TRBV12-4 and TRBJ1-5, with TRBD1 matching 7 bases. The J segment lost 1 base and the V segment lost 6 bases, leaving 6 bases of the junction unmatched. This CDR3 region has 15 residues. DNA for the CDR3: TGTGCCAGCAGCCGACAGGGCTGGAGCAATCAGCCCCAGCATTTT. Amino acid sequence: CASSRQGWSNQPQHF.

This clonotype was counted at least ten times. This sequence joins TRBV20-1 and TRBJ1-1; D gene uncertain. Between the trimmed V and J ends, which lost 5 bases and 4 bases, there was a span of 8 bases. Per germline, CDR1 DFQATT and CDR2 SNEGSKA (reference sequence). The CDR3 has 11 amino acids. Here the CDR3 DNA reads TGCAGTGCTTTACCGAGCACTGAAGCTTTCTTT. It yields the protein CSALPSTEAFF.

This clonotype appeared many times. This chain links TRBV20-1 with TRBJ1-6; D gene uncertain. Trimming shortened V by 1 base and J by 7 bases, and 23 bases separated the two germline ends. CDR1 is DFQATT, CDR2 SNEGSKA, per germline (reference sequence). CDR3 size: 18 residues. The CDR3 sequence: CSARVNLQEGSRNSPLHF. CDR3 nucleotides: TGCAGTGCTAGAGTAAATTTGCAGGAGGGAAGTCGGAATTCACCCCTCCACTTT.

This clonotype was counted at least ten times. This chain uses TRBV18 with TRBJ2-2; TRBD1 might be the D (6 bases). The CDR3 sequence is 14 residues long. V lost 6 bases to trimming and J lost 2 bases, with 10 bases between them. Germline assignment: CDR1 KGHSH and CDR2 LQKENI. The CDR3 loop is CASSRTVNTGELFF. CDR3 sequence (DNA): TGTGCCAGCTCTCGGACAGTAAACACCGGGGAGCTGTTTTTT.

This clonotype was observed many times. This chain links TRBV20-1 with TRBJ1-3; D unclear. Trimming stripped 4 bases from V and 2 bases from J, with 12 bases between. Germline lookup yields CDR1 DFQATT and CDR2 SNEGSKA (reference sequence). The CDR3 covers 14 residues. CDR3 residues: CSAKDGITGNTIYF. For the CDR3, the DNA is TGCAGTGCTAAGGACGGAATAACTGGAAACACCATATATTTT.

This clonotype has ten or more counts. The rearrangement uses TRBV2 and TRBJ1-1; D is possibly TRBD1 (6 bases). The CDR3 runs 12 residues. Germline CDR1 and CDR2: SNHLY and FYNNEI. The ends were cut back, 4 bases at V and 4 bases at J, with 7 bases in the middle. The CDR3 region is CASSAGATEAFF. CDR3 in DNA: TGTGCCAGCAGTGCAGGGGCCACTGAAGCTTTCTTT.

CDR3 region: CSAGDPTYYNEQFF. CDR3 sequence (DNA): TGCAGTGCGGGGGACCCTACATACTACAATGAGCAGTTCTTC. V gene TRBV20-1 combines with J gene TRBJ2-1; tentatively, D is TRBD1 or TRBD2 (5 bases each). V was shortened by 6 bases and J by 3 bases, with 15 bases between the two germline ends. This CDR3 region has 14 residues. Germline CDR1 is DFQATT and CDR2 is SNEGSKA (reference sequence).

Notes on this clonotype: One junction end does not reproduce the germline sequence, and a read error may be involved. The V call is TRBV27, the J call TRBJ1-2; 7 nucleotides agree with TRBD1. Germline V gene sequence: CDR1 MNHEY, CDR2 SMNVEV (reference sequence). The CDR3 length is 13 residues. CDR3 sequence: CASSRGLTYGDTF. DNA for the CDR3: TGTGCCAGCAGTAGGGGGCTCACCTATGGCGACACCTTC.

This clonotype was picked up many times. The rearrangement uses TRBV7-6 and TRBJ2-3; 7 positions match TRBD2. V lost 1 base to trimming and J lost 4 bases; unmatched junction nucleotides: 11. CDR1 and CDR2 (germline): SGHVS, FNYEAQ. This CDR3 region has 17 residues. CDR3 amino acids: CASSLGEGILGPDTQYF. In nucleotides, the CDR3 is TGTGCCAGCAGCTTAGGGGAGGGGATTCTAGGGCCAGATACGCAGTATTTT.

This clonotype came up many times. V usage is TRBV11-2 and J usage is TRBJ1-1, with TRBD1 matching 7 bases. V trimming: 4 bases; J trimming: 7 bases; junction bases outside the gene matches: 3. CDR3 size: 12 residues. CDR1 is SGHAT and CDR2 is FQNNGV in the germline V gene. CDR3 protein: CASSSTGIEAFF. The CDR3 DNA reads TGTGCCAGCAGCTCGACAGGGATTGAAGCTTTCTTT.

CDR3 DNA sequence: TGTGCCAGCTCGGTGGACAGTGTCTATGGCTACACCTTC. Protein sequence: CASSVDSVYGYTF. The chain links TRBV18 to TRBJ1-2; maybe TRBD1 (6 bases). The CDR3 contains 13 residues. Per germline, CDR1 KGHSH and CDR2 LQKENI. The V gene lost 6 bases and the J gene lost 4 bases, with 12 bases spanning the gap.

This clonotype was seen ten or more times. CDR3 nucleotide sequence: TGCGCCAGCAGCTTGGCCGTACAGGGAGATCGGTGGTACTTC. The encoded protein is CASSLAVQGDRWYF. The genes are TRBV5-1 and TRBJ2-7, with a tentative D call TRBD1 (6 bases). Looked up from germline, CDR1 is SGHRS and CDR2 is YFSETQ. CDR3 length equals 14 residues. Trimming stripped 0 bases from V and 12 bases from J, with 19 bases between.

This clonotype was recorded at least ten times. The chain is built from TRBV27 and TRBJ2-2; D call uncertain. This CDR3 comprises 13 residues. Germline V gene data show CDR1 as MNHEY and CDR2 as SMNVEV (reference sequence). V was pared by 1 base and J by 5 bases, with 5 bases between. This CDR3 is CASSLWRTGELFF. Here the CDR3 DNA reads TGTGCCAGCAGTTTATGGCGAACCGGGGAGCTGTTTTTT.

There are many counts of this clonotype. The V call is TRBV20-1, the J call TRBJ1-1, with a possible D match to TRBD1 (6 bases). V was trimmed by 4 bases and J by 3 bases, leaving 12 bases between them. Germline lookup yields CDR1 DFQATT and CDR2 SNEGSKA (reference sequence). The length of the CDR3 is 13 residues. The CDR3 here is CSAKGRGDTEAFF. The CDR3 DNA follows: TGCAGTGCTAAGGGGAGGGGGGACACTGAAGCTTTCTTT.

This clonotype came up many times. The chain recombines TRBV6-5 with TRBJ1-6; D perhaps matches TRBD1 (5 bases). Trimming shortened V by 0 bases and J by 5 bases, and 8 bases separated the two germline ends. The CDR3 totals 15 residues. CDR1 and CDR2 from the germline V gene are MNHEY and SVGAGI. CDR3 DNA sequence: TGTGCCAGCAGTTACTCTTTCAGGGATAATTCACCCCTCCACTTT. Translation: CASSYSFRDNSPLHF.

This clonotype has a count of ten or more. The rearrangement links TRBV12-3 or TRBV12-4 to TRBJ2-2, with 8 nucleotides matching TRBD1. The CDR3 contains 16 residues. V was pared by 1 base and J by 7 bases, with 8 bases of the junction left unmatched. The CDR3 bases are TGTGCCAGCAGTTTAGGGGGACAGGTCCGAGGCGGGGAGCTGTTTTTT. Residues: CASSLGGQVRGGELFF.

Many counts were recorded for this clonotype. CDR3 in DNA: TGCGCCAGCAGCAAGGAGGGGGCGGATACGCAGTATTTT. Its protein product is CASSKEGADTQYF. This chain links TRBV5-1 with TRBJ2-3; weak D call: TRBD1 (7 bases). The CDR3 runs to 13 residues. Germline V gene lookup returns CDR1 SGHRS and CDR2 YFSETQ. Trimming stripped 4 bases from V and 6 bases from J, with 12 bases between.

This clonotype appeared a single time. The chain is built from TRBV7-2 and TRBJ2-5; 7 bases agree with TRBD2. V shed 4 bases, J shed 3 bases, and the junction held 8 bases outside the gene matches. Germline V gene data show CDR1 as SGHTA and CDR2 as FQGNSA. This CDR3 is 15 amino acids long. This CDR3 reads CASSSRSTSKETQYF. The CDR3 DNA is TGTGCCAGCAGCTCCCGGTCGACTAGCAAAGAGACCCAGTACTTC. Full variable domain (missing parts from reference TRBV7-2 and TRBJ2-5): GAGVSQSPSNKVTEKGKDVELRCDPISGHTALYWYRQSLGQGLEFLIYFQGNSAPDKSGLPSDRFSAERTGGSVSTLTIQRTQQEDSAVYLCASSSRSTSKETQYFGPGTRLLVL.

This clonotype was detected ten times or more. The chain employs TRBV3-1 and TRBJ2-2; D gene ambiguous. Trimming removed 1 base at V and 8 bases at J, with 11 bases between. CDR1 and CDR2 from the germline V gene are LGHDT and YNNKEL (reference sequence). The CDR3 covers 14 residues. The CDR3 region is CASSQGAAPGELFF. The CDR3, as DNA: TGTGCCAGCAGCCAAGGGGCTGCTCCGGGGGAGCTGTTTTTT.

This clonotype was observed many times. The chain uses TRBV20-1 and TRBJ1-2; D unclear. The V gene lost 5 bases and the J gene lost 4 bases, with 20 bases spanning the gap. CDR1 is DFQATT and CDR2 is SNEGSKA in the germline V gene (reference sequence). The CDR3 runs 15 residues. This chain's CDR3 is CSAPLQGVPSYGYTF. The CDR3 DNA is TGCAGTGCTCCCCTTCAAGGAGTCCCTAGCTATGGCTACACCTTC.

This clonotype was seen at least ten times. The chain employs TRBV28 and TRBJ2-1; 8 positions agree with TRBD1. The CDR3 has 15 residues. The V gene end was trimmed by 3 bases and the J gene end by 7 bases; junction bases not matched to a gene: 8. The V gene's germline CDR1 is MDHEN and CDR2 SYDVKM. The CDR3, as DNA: TGTGCCAGCAGTTTCAGACAGGGGATGTTGAATGAGCAGTTCTTC. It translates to CASSFRQGMLNEQFF.

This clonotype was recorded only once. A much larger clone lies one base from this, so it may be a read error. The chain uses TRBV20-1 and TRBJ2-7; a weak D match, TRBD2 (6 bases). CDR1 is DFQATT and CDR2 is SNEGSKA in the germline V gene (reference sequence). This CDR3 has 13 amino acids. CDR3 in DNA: TGCAGTGCTCGGCGGGGTAACCTCTACGAGCAGTCCTTC. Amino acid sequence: CSARRGNLYEQSF.

This chain's CDR3 is CASSLLASGGGEQFF. The CDR3, as DNA: TGCGCCAGCAGCTTGCTGGCTAGCGGAGGCGGTGAGCAGTTCTTC. The chain joins TRBV5-1 to TRBJ2-1; 7 bases fit TRBD2. The length of the CDR3 is 15 residues. Germline-derived CDR1 and CDR2 are SGHRS and YFSETQ. Trimming at V came to 1 base and at J to 9 bases, leaving 10 bases not matched to a gene.

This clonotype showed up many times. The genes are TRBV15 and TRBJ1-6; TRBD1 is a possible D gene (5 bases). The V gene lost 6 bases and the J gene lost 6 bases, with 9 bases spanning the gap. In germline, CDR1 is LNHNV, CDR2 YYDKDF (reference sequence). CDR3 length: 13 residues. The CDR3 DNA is TGTGCCACCAGACTCGGGGGTAATTCACCCCTCCACTTT. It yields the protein CATRLGGNSPLHF.

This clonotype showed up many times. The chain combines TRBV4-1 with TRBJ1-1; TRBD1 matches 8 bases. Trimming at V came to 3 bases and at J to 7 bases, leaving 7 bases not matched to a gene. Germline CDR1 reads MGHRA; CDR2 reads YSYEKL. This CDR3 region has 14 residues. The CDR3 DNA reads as TGCGCCAGCAGCCACTTCCAGGGGGCTATTGAAGCTTTCTTT. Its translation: CASSHFQGAIEAFF.

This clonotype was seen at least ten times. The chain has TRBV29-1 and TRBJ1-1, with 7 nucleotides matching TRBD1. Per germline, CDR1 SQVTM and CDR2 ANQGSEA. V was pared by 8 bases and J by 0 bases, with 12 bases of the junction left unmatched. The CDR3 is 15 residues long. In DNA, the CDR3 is TGCAGCCCTCAGAGGGACAGACTTTTGAACACTGAAGCTTTCTTT. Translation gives CSPQRDRLLNTEAFF.

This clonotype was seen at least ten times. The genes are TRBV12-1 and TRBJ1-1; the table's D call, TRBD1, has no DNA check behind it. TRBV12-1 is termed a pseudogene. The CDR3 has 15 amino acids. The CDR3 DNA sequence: TGTGCCAGCAGCTTTCCCCTGGGCCCGGAGAGAGGAGCTTTCTTT. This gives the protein CASSFPLGPERGAFF.